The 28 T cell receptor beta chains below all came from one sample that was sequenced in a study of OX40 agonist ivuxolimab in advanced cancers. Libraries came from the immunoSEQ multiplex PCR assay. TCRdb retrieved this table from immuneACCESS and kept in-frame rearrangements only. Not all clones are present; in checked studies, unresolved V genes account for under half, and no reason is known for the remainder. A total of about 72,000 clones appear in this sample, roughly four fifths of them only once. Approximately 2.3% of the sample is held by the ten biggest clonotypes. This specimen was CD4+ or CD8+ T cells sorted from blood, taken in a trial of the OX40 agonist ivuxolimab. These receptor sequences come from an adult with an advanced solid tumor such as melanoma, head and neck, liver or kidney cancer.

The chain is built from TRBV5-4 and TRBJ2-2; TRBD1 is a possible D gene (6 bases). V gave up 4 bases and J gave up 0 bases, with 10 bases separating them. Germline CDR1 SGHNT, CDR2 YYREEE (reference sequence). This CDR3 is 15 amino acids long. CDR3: CASSTRTANTGELFF. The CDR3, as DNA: TGTGCCAGCAGCACCCGGACAGCGAACACCGGGGAGCTGTTTTTT. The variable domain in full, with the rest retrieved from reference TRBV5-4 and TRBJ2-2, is ETGVTQSPTHLIKTRGQQVTLRCSSQSGHNTVSWYQQALGQGPQFIFQYYREEENGRGNFPPRFSGLQFPNYSSELNVNALELDDSALYLCASSTRTANTGELFFGEGSRLTVL.

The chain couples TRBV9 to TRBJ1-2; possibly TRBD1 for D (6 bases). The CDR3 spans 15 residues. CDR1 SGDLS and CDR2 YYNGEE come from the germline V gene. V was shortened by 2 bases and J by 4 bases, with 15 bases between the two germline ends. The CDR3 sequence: CASSVGSGALYGYTF. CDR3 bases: TGTGCCAGCAGCGTTGGGTCGGGGGCACTCTATGGCTACACCTTC. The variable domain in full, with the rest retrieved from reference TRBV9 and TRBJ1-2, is DSGVTQTPKHLITATGQRVTLRCSPRSGDLSVYWYQQSLDQGLQFLIQYYNGEERAKGNILERFSAQQFPDLHSELNLSSLELGDSALYFCASSVGSGALYGYTFGSGTRLTVV.

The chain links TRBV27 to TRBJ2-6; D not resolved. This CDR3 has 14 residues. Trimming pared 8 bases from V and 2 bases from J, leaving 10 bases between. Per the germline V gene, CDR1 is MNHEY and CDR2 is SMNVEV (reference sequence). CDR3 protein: CASGVAPGANVLTF. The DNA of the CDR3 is TGTGCCAGCGGGGTAGCTCCTGGGGCCAACGTCCTGACTTTC.

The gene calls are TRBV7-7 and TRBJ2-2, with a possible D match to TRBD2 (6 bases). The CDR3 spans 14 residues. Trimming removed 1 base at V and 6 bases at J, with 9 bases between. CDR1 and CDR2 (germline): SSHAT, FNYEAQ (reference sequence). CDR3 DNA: TGTGCCAGCAGCTTAGGTGGGGGGTCCGGGGAGCTGTTTTTT. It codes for CASSLGGGSGELFF. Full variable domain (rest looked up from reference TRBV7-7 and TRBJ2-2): GAGVSQSPRYKVTKRGQDVTLRCDPISSHATLYWYQQALGQGPEFLTYFNYEAQPDKSGLPSDRFSAERPEGSISTLTIQRTEQRDSAMYRCASSLGGGSGELFFGEGSRLTVL.

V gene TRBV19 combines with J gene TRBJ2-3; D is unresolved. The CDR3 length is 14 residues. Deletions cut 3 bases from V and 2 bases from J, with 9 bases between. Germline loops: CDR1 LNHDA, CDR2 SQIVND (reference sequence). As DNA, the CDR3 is TGTGCCAGTAGTATTCCAGGCAACACAGATACGCAGTATTTT. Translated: CASSIPGNTDTQYF.

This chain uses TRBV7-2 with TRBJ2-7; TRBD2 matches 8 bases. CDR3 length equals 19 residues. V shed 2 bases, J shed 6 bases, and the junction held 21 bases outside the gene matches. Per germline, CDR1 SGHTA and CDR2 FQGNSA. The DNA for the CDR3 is TGTGCCAGCAGCTTATACTGGTCCCCCCCCAGCGGGAGCGGAGGCGAGCAGTACTTC. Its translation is CASSLYWSPPSGSGGEQYF.

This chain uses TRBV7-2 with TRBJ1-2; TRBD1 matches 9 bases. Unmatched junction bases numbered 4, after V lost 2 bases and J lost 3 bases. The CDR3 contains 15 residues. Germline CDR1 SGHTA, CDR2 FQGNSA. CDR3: CASSLKTGGDYGYTF. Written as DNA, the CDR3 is TGTGCCAGCAGCTTAAAGACAGGGGGGGACTATGGCTACACCTTC.

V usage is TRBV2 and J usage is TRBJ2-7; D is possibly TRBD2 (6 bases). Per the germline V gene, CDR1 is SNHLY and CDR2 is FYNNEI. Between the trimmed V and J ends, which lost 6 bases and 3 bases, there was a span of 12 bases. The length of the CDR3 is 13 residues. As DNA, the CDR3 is TGTGCCAGCAGAACCGGGACTGGCTACGAGCAGTACTTC. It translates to CASRTGTGYEQYF.

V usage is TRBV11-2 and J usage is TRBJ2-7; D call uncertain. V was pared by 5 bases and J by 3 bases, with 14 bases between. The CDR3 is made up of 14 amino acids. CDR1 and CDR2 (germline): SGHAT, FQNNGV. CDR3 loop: CASSTRREYYEQYF. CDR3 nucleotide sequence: TGTGCCAGCAGCACTCGAAGGGAATACTACGAGCAGTACTTC.

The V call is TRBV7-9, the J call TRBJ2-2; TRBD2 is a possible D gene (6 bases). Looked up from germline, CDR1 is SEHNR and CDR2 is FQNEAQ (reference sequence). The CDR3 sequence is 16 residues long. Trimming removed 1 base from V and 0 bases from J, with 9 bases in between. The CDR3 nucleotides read TGTGCCAGCAGCTTAGTCAGGACTACGAACACCGGGGAGCTGTTTTTT. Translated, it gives CASSLVRTTNTGELFF.

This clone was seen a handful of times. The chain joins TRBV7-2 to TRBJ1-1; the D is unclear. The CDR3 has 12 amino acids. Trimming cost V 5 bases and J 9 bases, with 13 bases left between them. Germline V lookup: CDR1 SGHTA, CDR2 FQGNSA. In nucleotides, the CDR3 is TGTGCCAGCAGCCATCTAATTGGGAAAGCTTTCTTT. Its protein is CASSHLIGKAFF.

CDR3 DNA sequence: TGTGCCAGCAGCCCCGGGACGGGAGATTATGGCTACACCTTC. Translation: CASSPGTGDYGYTF. V and J are TRBV11-2 and TRBJ1-2, with a possible D match to TRBD1 (5 bases). V was clipped by 5 bases and J by 5 bases, with 15 bases between them. Germline CDR1 and CDR2: SGHAT and FQNNGV. The CDR3 spans 14 residues.

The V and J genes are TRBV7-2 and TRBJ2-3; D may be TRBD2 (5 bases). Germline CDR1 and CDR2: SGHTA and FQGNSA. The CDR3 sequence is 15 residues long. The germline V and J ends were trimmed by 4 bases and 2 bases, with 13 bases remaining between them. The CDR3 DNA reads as TGTGCCAGCAGCTCCGAGGGCTGGATCACAGATACGCAGTATTTT. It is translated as CASSSEGWITDTQYF.

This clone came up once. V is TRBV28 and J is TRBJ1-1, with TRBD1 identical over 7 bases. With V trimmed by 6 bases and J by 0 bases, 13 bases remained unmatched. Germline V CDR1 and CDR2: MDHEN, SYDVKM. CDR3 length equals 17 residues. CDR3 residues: CASRRPRDSRMNTEAFF. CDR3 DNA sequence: TGTGCCAGCAGACGACCCCGGGACAGCCGAATGAACACTGAAGCTTTCTTT.

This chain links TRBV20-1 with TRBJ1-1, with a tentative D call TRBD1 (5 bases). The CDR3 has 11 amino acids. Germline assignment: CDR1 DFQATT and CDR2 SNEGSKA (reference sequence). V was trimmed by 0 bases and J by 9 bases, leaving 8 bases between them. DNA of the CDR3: TGCAGTGCTAGAGATCGGGGCCAAGCTTTCTTT. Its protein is CSARDRGQAFF.

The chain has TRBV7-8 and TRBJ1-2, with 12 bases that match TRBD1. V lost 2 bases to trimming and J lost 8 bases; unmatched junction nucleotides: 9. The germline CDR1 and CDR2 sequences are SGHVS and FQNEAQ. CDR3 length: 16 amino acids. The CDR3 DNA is TGTGCCAGCAGCTTACCGGGACAGGGGGCAGGGTGGGGCTACACCTTC. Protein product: CASSLPGQGAGWGYTF.

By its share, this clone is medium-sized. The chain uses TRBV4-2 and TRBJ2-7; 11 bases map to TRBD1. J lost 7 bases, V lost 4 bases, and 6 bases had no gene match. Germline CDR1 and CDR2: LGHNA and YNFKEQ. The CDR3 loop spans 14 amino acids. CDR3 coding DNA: TGTGCCAGCAGCCCCGGACAGGGGGCGAGGGAGCAGTACTTC. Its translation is CASSPGQGAREQYF.

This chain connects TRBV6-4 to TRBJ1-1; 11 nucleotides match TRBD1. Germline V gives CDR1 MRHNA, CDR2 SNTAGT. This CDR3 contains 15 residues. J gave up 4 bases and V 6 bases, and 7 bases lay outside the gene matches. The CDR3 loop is CASRKTGTGGTEAFF. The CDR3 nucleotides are TGTGCCAGCAGAAAGACCGGGACAGGGGGCACTGAAGCTTTCTTT.

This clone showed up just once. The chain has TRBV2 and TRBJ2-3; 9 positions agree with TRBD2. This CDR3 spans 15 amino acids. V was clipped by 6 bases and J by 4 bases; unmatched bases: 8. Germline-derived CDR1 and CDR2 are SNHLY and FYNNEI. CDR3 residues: CASREVAGVPDTQYF. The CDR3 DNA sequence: TGTGCCAGCAGGGAGGTAGCGGGAGTCCCAGATACGCAGTATTTT.

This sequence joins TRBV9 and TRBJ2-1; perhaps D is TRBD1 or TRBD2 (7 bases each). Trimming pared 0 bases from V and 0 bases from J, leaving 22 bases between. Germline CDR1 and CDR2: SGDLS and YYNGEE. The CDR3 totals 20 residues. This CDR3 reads CASSVADPAQGGSSYNEQFF. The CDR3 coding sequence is TGTGCCAGCAGCGTAGCCGACCCCGCGCAGGGGGGGAGCTCCTACAATGAGCAGTTCTTC.

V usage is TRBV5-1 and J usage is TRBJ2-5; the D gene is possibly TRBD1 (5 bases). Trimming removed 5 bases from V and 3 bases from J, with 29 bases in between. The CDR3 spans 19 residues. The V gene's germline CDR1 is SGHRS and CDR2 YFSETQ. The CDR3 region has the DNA TGCGCCAGCAGTCTTAGGGGCTCAATCCTAAGACGGGTGGAAGAGACCCAGTACTTC. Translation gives CASSLRGSILRRVEETQYF. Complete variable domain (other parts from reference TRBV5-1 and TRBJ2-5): KAGVTQTPRYLIKTRGQQVTLSCSPISGHRSVSWYQQTPGQGLQFLFEYFSETQRNKGNFPGRFSGRQFSNSRSEMNVSTLELGDSALYLCASSLRGSILRRVEETQYFGPGTRLLVL.

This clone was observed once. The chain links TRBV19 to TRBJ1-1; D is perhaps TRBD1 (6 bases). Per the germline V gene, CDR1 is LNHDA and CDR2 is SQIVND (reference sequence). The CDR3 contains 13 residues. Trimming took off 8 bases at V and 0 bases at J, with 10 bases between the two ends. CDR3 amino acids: CASGGGMNTEAFF. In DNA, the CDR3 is TGTGCCAGTGGAGGGGGGATGAACACTGAAGCTTTCTTT.

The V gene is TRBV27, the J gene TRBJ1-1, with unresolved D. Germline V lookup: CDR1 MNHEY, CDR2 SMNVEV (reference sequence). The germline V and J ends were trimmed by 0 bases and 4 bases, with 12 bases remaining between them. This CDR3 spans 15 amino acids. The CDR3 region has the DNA TGTGCCAGCAGTTTATCCTTGGTGTCGAGCACTGAAGCTTTCTTT. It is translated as CASSLSLVSSTEAFF.

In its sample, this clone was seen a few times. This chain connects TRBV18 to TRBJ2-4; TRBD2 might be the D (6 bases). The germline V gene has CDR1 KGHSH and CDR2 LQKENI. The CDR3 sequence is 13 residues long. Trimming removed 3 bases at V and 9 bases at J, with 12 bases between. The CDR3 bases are TGTGCCAGCTCACCCCTCCTCGGGGGCATTCAGTACTTC. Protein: CASSPLLGGIQYF.

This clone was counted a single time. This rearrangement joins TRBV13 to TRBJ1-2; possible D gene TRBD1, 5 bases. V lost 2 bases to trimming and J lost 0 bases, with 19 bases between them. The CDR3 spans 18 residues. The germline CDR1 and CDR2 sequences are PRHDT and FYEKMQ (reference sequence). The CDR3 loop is CASSLIGRRGRTNYGYTF. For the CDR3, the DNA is TGTGCCAGCAGCTTAATTGGCCGTAGGGGCCGAACTAACTATGGCTACACCTTC.

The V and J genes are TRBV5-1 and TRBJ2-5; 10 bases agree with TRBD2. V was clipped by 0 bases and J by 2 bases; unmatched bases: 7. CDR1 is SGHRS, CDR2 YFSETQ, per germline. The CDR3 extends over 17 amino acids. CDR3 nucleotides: TGCGCCAGCAGCTTGGGTCCTAGCGGGGGACCACAAGAGACCCAGTACTTC. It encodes CASSLGPSGGPQETQYF.

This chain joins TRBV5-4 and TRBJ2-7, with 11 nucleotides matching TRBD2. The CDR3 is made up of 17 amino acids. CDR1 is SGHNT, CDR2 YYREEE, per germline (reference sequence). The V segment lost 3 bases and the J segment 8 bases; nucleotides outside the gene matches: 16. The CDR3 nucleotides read TGTGCCAGCAGCTCCGGGACTAGCGGTATCGGGCCTACGAAGCAGTACTTC. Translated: CASSSGTSGIGPTKQYF.

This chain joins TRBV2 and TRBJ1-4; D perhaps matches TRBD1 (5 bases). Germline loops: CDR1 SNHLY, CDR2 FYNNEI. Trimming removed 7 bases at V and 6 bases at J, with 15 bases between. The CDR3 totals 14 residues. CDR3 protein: CASTPGGGYEKLFF. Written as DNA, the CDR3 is TGTGCCAGCACCCCCGGGGGGGGATATGAAAAACTGTTTTTT.